The clone carrying this T cell receptor beta chain appeared many times. The antigen remains unidentified. No fewer than 6 million PBMCs went into each sample. This entry is derived from a study of blood T cells in healthy people across ages. Study-level findings and limits: More naive CD4+ cells and higher diversity were found in long-lived than in aged donors.

A second roughly 6 to 12 cycle PCR used barcoded and J-beta primers. MiXCR, run by TCRdb on the 5' RACE reads, gives a single entry per CDR3 protein. The sample holds about 600,000 distinct CDR3 sequences, more than 45% seen once. CDR3 size: 13 residues. The V gene lost 2 bases and the J gene lost 7 bases, with 15 bases spanning the gap. Germline V CDR1 and CDR2: DFQATT, SNEGSKA (reference sequence). The sequencing sample was made of blood. The sequence was obtained from an elderly man in good health. V gene TRBV20-1 combines with J gene TRBJ2-7; D perhaps matches TRBD2 (6 bases). CDR3 nucleotides: TGCAGTGCTAGATCGACTAGTCGCGAGGAGCAGTACTTC. This codes for CSARSTSREEQYF.